The 6 T cell receptor beta chains given below trace back to one sample, sequenced in a study of blood T cell repertoires in COVID-19. Here immunoSEQ multiplex PCR was the method, and the copy in TCRdb shows in-frame clones only, minus some. The sample shows hundreds of thousands of clones, 85% to 90% of them seen only once. Specimen: PBMCs or T cells enriched from blood (not recorded which). The source is a young man who had recovered from COVID-19.

The chain is built from TRBV11-2 and TRBJ2-2; 7 positions match TRBD1. The CDR3 runs to 17 residues. CDR1 and CDR2 (germline): SGHAT, FQNNGV. V gave up 1 base and J gave up 4 bases; unmatched junction bases: 9. CDR3 coding DNA: TGTGCCAGCAGCTTAGGCAGGACAGGCCGCGGCACCGGGGAGCTGTTTTTT. This codes for CASSLGRTGRGTGELFF.

The CDR3: CASSPISGPLSSYNEQFF. The DNA of the CDR3 is TGTGCCAGCAGTCCTATTTCAGGGCCCCTAAGCTCCTACAATGAGCAGTTCTTC. V usage is TRBV28 and J usage is TRBJ2-1; D is possibly TRBD1 (5 bases). Germline CDR1 and CDR2: MDHEN and SYDVKM. The V end was cut by 5 bases, the J end by 0 bases, with 20 bases between. CDR3 length: 18 amino acids.

This chain joins TRBV23-1 and TRBJ2-7; weak D call: TRBD1 (5 bases). TRBV23-1 carries the ORF label, with uncertain function. V was pared by 4 bases and J by 2 bases, with 18 bases between. The CDR3 has 16 residues. The CDR3 DNA reads TGCGCCAGCAGTCTCCTAAGACAGAAAGGGGCCTACGAGCAGTACTTC. The encoded protein is CASSLLRQKGAYEQYF.

The V and J genes are TRBV9 and TRBJ1-2; TRBD1 aligns across 8 bases. V was pared by 2 bases and J by 4 bases, with 10 bases of the junction left unmatched. The CDR3 is 16 amino acids. Germline loops: CDR1 SGDLS, CDR2 YYNGEE. The CDR3, as DNA: TGTGCCAGCAGCGTCGGGACAGGACGTGTTCCCTATGGCTACACCTTC. As protein: CASSVGTGRVPYGYTF.

CDR3 amino acids: CASSFRRGGYTF. The CDR3 nucleotides read TGTGCCAGCAGTTTTAGAAGAGGTGGCTACACCTTC. The chain is built from TRBV12-3 or TRBV12-4 and TRBJ1-2; D is uncertain. The CDR3 covers 12 residues. V lost 3 bases to trimming and J lost 7 bases, with 9 bases between them.

The CDR3 nucleotides are TGTGCCAGCAGTTTTGTTCGTCTAAATAGCAATCAGCCCCAGCATTTT. Encoded protein: CASSFVRLNSNQPQHF. This sequence joins TRBV28 and TRBJ1-5; D remains ambiguous. This CDR3 is built from 16 residues. Deletions cut 3 bases from V and 0 bases from J, with 12 bases between. The germline CDR1 and CDR2 sequences are MDHEN and SYDVKM.